Each of the 10 T cell receptor beta chains below was sequenced from the same sample in a study of blood T cell repertoires in COVID-19. This table comes from immunoSEQ multiplex PCR, and its TCRdb copy is limited to in-frame clones, with some not included. The table has just over 60,000 clones, more than 60% seen once. Material: peripheral blood. The receptors were sampled from a woman of 80 years or more with active or convalescent COVID-19.

This clone was seen only once. The J gene is TRBJ2-5, the V gene TRBV6-4; D call uncertain. V lost 6 bases, J lost 4 bases, and 15 bases lay in between. Germline V CDR1 and CDR2: MRHNA, SNTAGT. The CDR3 spans 14 residues. The CDR3 DNA sequence: TGTGCCAGCAGCCCCCGCCCATCCGGAGAGACCCAGTACTTC. It specifies CASSPRPSGETQYF.

The CDR3 loop reads CASSVARSGGAADTQYF. CDR3 coding DNA: TGTGCCAGCAGCGTAGCTAGAAGCGGGGGGGCTGCAGATACGCAGTATTTT. The chain carries TRBV9 and TRBJ2-3; 10 bases match TRBD2. J gave up 4 bases and V 0 bases, and 8 bases lay outside the gene matches. CDR3 size: 17 residues. Germline lookup yields CDR1 SGDLS and CDR2 YYNGEE. The whole variable domain, filled in from reference TRBV9 and TRBJ2-3, reads DSGVTQTPKHLITATGQRVTLRCSPRSGDLSVYWYQQSLDQGLQFLIQYYNGEERAKGNILERFSAQQFPDLHSELNLSSLELGDSALYFCASSVARSGGAADTQYFGPGTRLTVL.

The chain couples TRBV6-5 to TRBJ1-1; 7 bases match TRBD1. CDR3 length equals 12 residues. CDR1 is MNHEY, CDR2 SVGAGI, per germline. V dropped 10 bases and J dropped 8; count of bases not matched to a gene: 10. The CDR3 sequence is CAIDRDAREAFF. CDR3 nucleotides: TGTGCCATCGACAGGGATGCAAGAGAAGCTTTCTTT.

The chain combines TRBV6-1 with TRBJ1-5, with D uncertain. V lost 2 bases to trimming and J lost 7 bases, with 6 bases between them. The V gene's germline CDR1 is MNHNS and CDR2 SASEGT. CDR3 length: 12 amino acids. The CDR3 DNA is TGTGCCAGCAGTGAACGACAACAGCCCCAGCATTTT. Encoded protein: CASSERQQPQHF.

The J gene is TRBJ2-3, the V gene TRBV14, with D perhaps matching TRBD1 (6 bases). V lost 0 bases to trimming and J lost 1 base, with 11 bases between them. Germline V gene sequence: CDR1 SGHDN, CDR2 FVKESK. CDR3 size: 16 residues. Written as DNA, the CDR3 is TGTGCCAGCAGCCAAGATCCAGGGGTAGGCACAGATACGCAGTATTTT. It encodes CASSQDPGVGTDTQYF.

DNA for the CDR3: TGCAGTGCTAGAGCAGACACTGAAGCTTTCTTT. It translates to CSARADTEAFF. The V and J genes are TRBV20-1 and TRBJ1-1; D not resolved. Germline assignment: CDR1 DFQATT and CDR2 SNEGSKA (reference sequence). This CDR3 has 11 residues. V was shortened by 1 base and J by 3 bases, with 3 bases between the two germline ends.

This sequence joins TRBV12-3 or TRBV12-4 and TRBJ2-1, with D unclear. CDR3 length: 13 amino acids. V was pared by 5 bases and J by 4 bases, with 9 bases between. The CDR3 here is CASSPEVYNEQFF. The CDR3 bases are TGTGCCAGCAGTCCCGAGGTATACAATGAGCAGTTCTTC.

The count of this clone is one. The gene calls are TRBV19 and TRBJ1-3; D perhaps matches TRBD1 (5 bases). Germline-derived CDR1 and CDR2 are LNHDA and SQIVND (reference sequence). The CDR3 runs to 13 residues. V was trimmed by 8 bases and J by 1 base, leaving 9 bases between them. The CDR3 region is CASRQLSGNTIYF. CDR3 bases: TGTGCCAGTCGACAGTTGTCTGGAAACACCATATATTTT.

The CDR3 loop reads CASSRRQAYSGANVLTF. Here the CDR3 DNA reads TGCGCCAGCAGCCGAAGACAGGCCTATTCTGGGGCCAACGTCCTGACTTTC. The rearrangement joins TRBV5-1 to TRBJ2-6, with TRBD1 as a possible D gene (6 bases). The CDR3 sequence is 17 residues long. V lost 4 bases to trimming and J lost 1 base, with 15 bases between them. Germline V lookup: CDR1 SGHRS, CDR2 YFSETQ.

V and J are TRBV25-1 and TRBJ1-6; a weak D match, TRBD1 (5 bases). CDR1 and CDR2 from the germline V gene are MGHDK and SYGVNS. The CDR3 covers 16 residues. Deletions cut 4 bases from V and 0 bases from J, with 10 bases between. The CDR3 reads CASSGGGSSYNSPLHF. The CDR3 DNA follows: TGTGCCAGCAGTGGGGGCGGCAGCTCCTATAATTCACCCCTCCACTTT.